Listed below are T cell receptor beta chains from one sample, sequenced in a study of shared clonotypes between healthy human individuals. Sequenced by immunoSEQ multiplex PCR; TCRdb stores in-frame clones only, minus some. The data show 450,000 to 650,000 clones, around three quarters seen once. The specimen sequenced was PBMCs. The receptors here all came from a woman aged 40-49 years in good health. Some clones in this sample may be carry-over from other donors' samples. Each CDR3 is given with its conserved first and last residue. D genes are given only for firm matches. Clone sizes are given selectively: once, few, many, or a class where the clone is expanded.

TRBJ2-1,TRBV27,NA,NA,CATPMGGTGSSYNEQFF,TGTGCCACCCCCATGGGGGGAACGGGCAGCTCCTACAATGAGCAGTTCTTC
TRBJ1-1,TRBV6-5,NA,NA,CASRFNWVTEAFF,TGTGCCAGCAGGTTCAATTGGGTCACTGAAGCTTTCTTT
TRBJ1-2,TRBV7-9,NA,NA,CASSLGVQALYTF,TGTGCCAGCAGCTTAGGTGTCCAGGCCCTTTACACCTTC
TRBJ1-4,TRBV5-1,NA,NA,CASSLEGRAIEKLFF,TGCGCCAGCAGCTTGGAGGGCAGGGCAATTGAAAAACTGTTTTTT
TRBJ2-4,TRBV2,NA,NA,CASTGRREAKNIQYF,TGTGCCAGCACTGGCCGAAGGGAAGCCAAAAACATTCAGTACTTC
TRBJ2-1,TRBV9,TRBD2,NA,CASSTSGLAGYNEQFF,TGTGCCAGCAGTACATCGGGACTAGCGGGATACAATGAGCAGTTCTTC
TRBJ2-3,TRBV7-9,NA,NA,CASSKGLRTDTQYF,TGTGCCAGCAGCAAAGGGTTGCGAACAGATACGCAGTATTTT
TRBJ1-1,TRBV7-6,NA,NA,CASSSADGNTEAFF,TGTGCCAGCAGCTCGGCGGACGGGAACACTGAAGCTTTCTTT
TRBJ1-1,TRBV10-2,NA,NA,CASIPTGAANTEAFF,TGCGCCAGCATCCCCACGGGGGCAGCGAACACTGAAGCTTTCTTT
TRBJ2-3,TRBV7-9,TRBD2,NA,CASSPPSSGNTDTQYF,TGTGCCAGCAGTCCCCCTAGCAGCGGGAACACAGATACGCAGTATTTT
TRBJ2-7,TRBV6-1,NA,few,CASRSPSYEQYF,TGTGCCAGCAGGTCCCCCTCGTACGAGCAGTACTTC
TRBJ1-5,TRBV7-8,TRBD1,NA,CASSIRQGTQPQHF,TGTGCCAGCAGCATCAGACAGGGTACGCAGCCCCAGCATTTT
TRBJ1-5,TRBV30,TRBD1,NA,CAWSTGGYQPQHF,TGTGCCTGGTCTACAGGGGGCTACCAGCCCCAGCATTTT
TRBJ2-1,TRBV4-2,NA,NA,CASSQQGWVNEQFF,TGTGCCAGCAGCCAACAAGGATGGGTCAATGAGCAGTTCTTC
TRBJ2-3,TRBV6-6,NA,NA,CASSNIQADTQYF,TGTGCCAGCAGTAATATACAGGCGGATACGCAGTATTTT
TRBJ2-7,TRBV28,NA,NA,CASNHLGGVEQYF,TGTGCCAGCAACCATTTAGGCGGGGTCGAGCAGTACTTC
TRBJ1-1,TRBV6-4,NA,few,CASSLNRVSEAFF,TGTGCCAGCAGTCTCAACAGGGTTTCTGAAGCTTTCTTT
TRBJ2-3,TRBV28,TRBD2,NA,CASLAGATDTQYF,TGTGCCAGCCTAGCGGGAGCGACAGATACGCAGTATTTT
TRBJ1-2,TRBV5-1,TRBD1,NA,CASSETSTGGEGYTF,TGCGCCAGCAGCGAGACTTCGACAGGGGGCGAAGGCTACACCTTC
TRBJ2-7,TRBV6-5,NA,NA,CASSPGDHEQYF,TGTGCCAGCAGCCCCGGGGACCACGAGCAGTACTTC
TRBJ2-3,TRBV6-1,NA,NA,CASGQRRRDTQYF,TGTGCCAGCGGTCAGAGACGGAGGGATACGCAGTATTTT
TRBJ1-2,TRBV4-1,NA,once,CASGLGKTSTF,TGCGCCAGCGGGCTGGGGAAAACGTCCACCTTC
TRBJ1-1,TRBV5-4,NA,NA,CASSPYTQGGYTEAFF,TGTGCCAGCAGCCCCTATACCCAGGGAGGTTACACTGAAGCTTTCTTT
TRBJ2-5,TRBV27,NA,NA,CAAGGGETQYF,TGTGCCGCCGGAGGGGGAGAGACCCAGTACTTC
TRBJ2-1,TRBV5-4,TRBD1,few,CASSLDRAEQFF,TGTGCCAGCAGCCTAGACAGGGCTGAGCAGTTCTTC
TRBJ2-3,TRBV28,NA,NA,CASITAWGDTQYF,TGTGCCAGCATCACCGCTTGGGGAGATACGCAGTATTTT
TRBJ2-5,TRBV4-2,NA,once,CASSHGQQETQYF,TGTGCCAGCAGCCACGGGCAGCAAGAGACCCAGTACTTC